The T cell receptor (beta chain) under discussion was sequenced for a study of T cell repertoires in cytomegalovirus infection. Whole-study findings and limits: HLA-C-restricted, CMV-specific TCR beta clonotypes were dominant ex vivo. CMV carriers having the relevant HLA were flagged by cumulative public TCR beta family frequency.

This CDR3 contains 15 residues. Germline V lookup: CDR1 SGHAT, CDR2 FQNNGV. V was clipped by 5 bases and J by 3 bases; unmatched bases: 8. This clonotype was seen repeatedly, ten times or more. The target antigen is unknown. TCRdb ran MiXCR on the reads and lists one entry per CDR3 protein. The data show 450,000 to 600,000 distinct CDR3 sequences, about 10% seen once. V and J are TRBV11-2 and TRBJ1-2; 8 nucleotides line up with TRBD1. This sequence originates from a human donor in good health (CMV status not recorded). Some clones in this sample may be carry-over from other donors' samples. Sequencing was performed on PBMCs. As DNA, the CDR3 is TGTGCCAGCAGCCCAGCGGCAGGGGGCGACTATGGCTACACCTTC. It is translated as CASSPAAGGDYGYTF.